The clone carrying this TCR beta chain was seen ten or more times. As yet, its antigen is unknown. These data belong to a study of metastatic and nonmetastatic thyroid tumors. At the level of the study: From malignant and benign thyroid patients, repertoires in blood and in tumor or nodule tissue were compared. Broader study findings: According to reports, the diversity of TCR beta was significantly higher in malignant thyroid tumors than in benign nodules, and this held in both blood and tumor samples.

Every patient was untreated before thyroid surgery. After removal of 8 bases from V and 5 bases from J, the junction contained 6 bases not matched to a gene. In germline, CDR1 is SNHLY, CDR2 FYNNEI. The CDR3 is 13 amino acids. TCRdb ran MiXCR on the PCR reads. Of roughly 15,000 clones listed, roughly 24% are singletons. The sequenced sample consisted of blood. J is TRBJ2-4 and V is TRBV2; 7 bases line up with TRBD2. The receptor was derived from a male donor with papillary thyroid cancer or a benign thyroid nodule (not recorded which). Some clones in this sample may be carry-over from other donors' samples. CDR3 loop: CASEGLLQNIQYF. For the CDR3, the DNA is TGTGCCAGCGAGGGACTACTTCAAAACATTCAGTACTTC.